This T cell receptor beta chain stems from a study of blood T cell repertoires in COVID-19. Study summary: Some COVID-19 samples were acute and others convalescent; all came from the United States, Italy and Spain. PBMCs, B-cell-depleted T cells, or T cells provided the cDNA or gDNA that made up the material.

Germline V gene lookup returns CDR1 SGHAT and CDR2 FQNNGV. This CDR3 is 17 amino acids long. V lost 5 bases and J lost 3; bases outside the gene matches: 12. In the authors' workflow: For nucleated cells, counts were estimated from reference gene primer amplification. Profiling relied on immunoSEQ multiplex PCR, and the TCRdb table lists in-frame clones only, not all of them. V, J and clone size derive from that table, while D and trimming were established from the DNA sequence. This table has 60,000 to 70,000 clones, more than 60% appearing once. The chain employs TRBV11-2 and TRBJ2-4, with 8 bases lining up with TRBD1. The material sequenced was peripheral blood. The source of this sequence is a woman in her seventies with acute or convalescent COVID-19. The DNA for the CDR3 is TGTGCCAGCAGCCGACCCGGACAGGGCCGGGTCAAAAACATTCAGTACTTC. This sequence encodes CASSRPGQGRVKNIQYF.